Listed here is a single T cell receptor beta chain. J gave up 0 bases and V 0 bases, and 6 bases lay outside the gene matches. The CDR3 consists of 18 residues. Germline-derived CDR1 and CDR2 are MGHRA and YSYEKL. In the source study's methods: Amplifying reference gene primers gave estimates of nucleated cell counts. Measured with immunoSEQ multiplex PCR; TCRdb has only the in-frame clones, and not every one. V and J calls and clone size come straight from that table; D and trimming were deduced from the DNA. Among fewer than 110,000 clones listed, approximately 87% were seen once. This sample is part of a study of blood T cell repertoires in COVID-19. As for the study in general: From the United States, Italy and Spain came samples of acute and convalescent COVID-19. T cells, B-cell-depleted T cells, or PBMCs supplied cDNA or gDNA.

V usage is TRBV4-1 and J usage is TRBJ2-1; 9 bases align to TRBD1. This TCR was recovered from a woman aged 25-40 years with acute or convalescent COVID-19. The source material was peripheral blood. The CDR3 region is CASSQDGTGPSSYNEQFF. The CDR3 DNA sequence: TGCGCCAGCAGCCAAGATGGGACAGGGCCTAGCTCCTACAATGAGCAGTTCTTC.